Described below is a single TCR beta chain sequence and its context. These data originate in a study of blood T cell repertoires in COVID-19. On the study more broadly: T cells, B-cell-depleted T cells, or PBMCs provided the cDNA or gDNA that served as material.

Looked up from germline, CDR1 is SNHLY and CDR2 is FYNNEI. The CDR3 has 13 amino acids. V gave up 8 bases and J gave up 7 bases, with 14 bases separating them. Original analysis: Nucleated cell number was recorded as an estimate derived from reference gene primer amplification. Sequencing used immunoSEQ multiplex PCR; TCRdb keeps in-frame clones, though not all of them. The V and J calls and clone size are taken from that table; D and trimming were inferred from the DNA. Of 350,000 or so clones in the sample, around 89% were seen once. The sample comprised peripheral blood. This receptor was taken from a man aged 18 to 35 with active or convalescent COVID-19. The J gene is TRBJ2-2, the V gene TRBV2; tentative D call: TRBD2 (5 bases). CDR3 sequence: CASSSGFGGELFF. The CDR3 DNA reads as TGTGCCAGCTCCTCGGGGTTTGGCGGGGAGCTGTTTTTT.